Following are 8 T cell receptor beta chains from one sample sequenced in a study of T cell repertoires in cytomegalovirus infection. Each CDR3 protein is one row after TCRdb ran MiXCR on the reads. The sample includes hundreds of thousands of distinct CDR3 sequences, about 30% of them seen just once. No antigen has been assigned to these receptors. The starting material was cultured PBMCs, obtained from culture after CMV antigen stimulation. These receptors came from a human donor in good health (CMV status not recorded). Some clones in this sample may be carry-over from other donors' samples.

The table lists this clonotype with many counts. The chain is built from TRBV7-2 and TRBJ2-7, with 7 positions matching TRBD2. V was pared by 0 bases and J by 4 bases, with 3 bases of the junction left unmatched. The CDR3 extends over 14 amino acids. Germline CDR1 is SGHTA and CDR2 is FQGNSA. CDR3 amino acids: CASSLAAGRYEQYF. The CDR3 bases are TGTGCCAGCAGCTTAGCAGCGGGAAGGTACGAGCAGTACTTC.

This clonotype was seen just once. The chain couples TRBV19 to TRBJ1-5, with a possible D match to TRBD1 (6 bases). CDR1 LNHDA and CDR2 SQIVND come from the germline V gene (reference sequence). The CDR3 covers 15 residues. Trimming removed 3 bases at V and 6 bases at J, with 15 bases between. As DNA, the CDR3 is TGTGCCAGTAGTATCACGGACAGTTGGGGTCAGCCCCAGCATTTT. It encodes CASSITDSWGQPQHF.

CDR3 loop: CASSVPGRRSSYNSPLHF. The DNA for the CDR3 is TGTGCCAGCAGTGTACCAGGGCGCCGGAGCTCCTATAATTCACCCCTCCACTTT. The V and J genes are TRBV6-1 and TRBJ1-6, with TRBD1 as a possible D gene (5 bases). Deletions cut 4 bases from V and 0 bases from J, with 16 bases between. CDR1 and CDR2 from the germline V gene are MNHNS and SASEGT. The CDR3 spans 18 residues.

This clonotype occurred a few times. The rearrangement uses TRBV19 and TRBJ1-2, with a possible D match to TRBD1 (5 bases). The germline V and J ends were trimmed by 5 bases and 8 bases, with 15 bases remaining between them. Germline V gene lookup returns CDR1 LNHDA and CDR2 SQIVND (reference sequence). The CDR3 runs 13 residues. CDR3 DNA: TGTGCCAGTAGTCCCACGGGTAGGGACGGCTACACCTTC. This encodes CASSPTGRDGYTF.

A few counts support this clonotype. The genes are TRBV6-2 or TRBV6-3 and TRBJ1-1; no firm D call. The CDR3 runs to 11 residues. Trimming pared 6 bases from V and 6 bases from J, leaving 8 bases between. The germline V gene has CDR1 MNHEY and CDR2 SVGEGT. In DNA, the CDR3 is TGTGCCAGCAGCTTTCTGGCTGAAGCTTTCTTT. It is translated as CASSFLAEAFF.

This clonotype was detected only a few times. V is TRBV7-6 and J is TRBJ2-3; 10 bases are a match to TRBD2. CDR1 and CDR2 from the germline V gene are SGHVS and FNYEAQ. The CDR3 has 16 residues. V dropped 1 base and J dropped 8; count of bases not matched to a gene: 9. DNA for the CDR3: TGTGCCAGCAGCTTAGGCGGGACTAGCGCCCGGGGTACGCAGTATTTT. Its protein product is CASSLGGTSARGTQYF.

The chain is built from TRBV6-2 or TRBV6-3 and TRBJ2-3; TRBD1 might be the D (5 bases). The CDR3 runs to 13 residues. The ends were cut back, 6 bases at V and 4 bases at J, with 11 bases in the middle. Germline-derived CDR1 and CDR2 are MNHEY and SVGEGT. This CDR3 reads CASRRRTPDTQYF. The CDR3 coding sequence is TGTGCCAGCAGGCGTAGGACACCAGATACGCAGTATTTT.

The chain combines TRBV7-6 with TRBJ2-7, with 13 nucleotides matching TRBD2. The CDR3 is 18 amino acids. The V segment lost 5 bases and the J segment 0 bases; nucleotides outside the gene matches: 10. Germline loops: CDR1 SGHVS, CDR2 FNYEAQ. The CDR3 DNA reads TGTGCCAGCAGCCAGATTGGGGGACTAGCGGGGATCTCCTACGAGCAGTACTTC. The encoded protein is CASSQIGGLAGISYEQYF.